This entry lists 12 T cell receptor beta chains sequenced from one sample in a study of blood T cell repertoires in COVID-19. Sequencing was performed with immunoSEQ multiplex PCR; in TCRdb, only in-frame clones are kept and a portion is missing. This table holds under 250,000 clones, roughly 80% found once. The specimen sequenced was peripheral blood. These receptor sequences come from a man in his fifties with active or convalescent COVID-19.

The V and J genes are TRBV6-5 and TRBJ1-1, with 9 bases that match TRBD1. CDR3 size: 15 residues. V was pared by 1 base and J by 4 bases, with 4 bases of the junction left unmatched. Germline V CDR1 and CDR2: MNHEY, SVGAGI. CDR3 in amino acids: CASSYFDRGGTEAFF. In DNA form, the CDR3 reads TGTGCCAGCAGTTACTTTGACAGGGGGGGCACTGAAGCTTTCTTT.

The chain uses TRBV12-3 or TRBV12-4 and TRBJ2-3, with D possibly being TRBD2 (5 bases). This CDR3 has 12 residues. V was pared by 7 bases and J by 5 bases, with 10 bases between. The chain's CDR3 is CASTQGGDTQYF. The CDR3 region has the DNA TGTGCCAGCACCCAAGGAGGAGATACGCAGTATTTT.

The chain combines TRBV11-3 with TRBJ1-1, with 9 nucleotides matching TRBD1. The CDR3 totals 14 residues. Looked up from germline, CDR1 is SGHNT and CDR2 is YENEEA. V shed 5 bases and J 8 bases; nucleotides not matched to a gene: 9. The CDR3, as DNA: TGTGCCAGCAGCGATAGATACGGGACAGGGGAAGCTTTCTTT. Amino acid sequence: CASSDRYGTGEAFF.

The chain is built from TRBV9 and TRBJ2-2; D remains unclear. This CDR3 is built from 15 residues. V lost 4 bases to trimming and J lost 5 bases, with 15 bases between them. Germline CDR1 reads SGDLS; CDR2 reads YYNGEE. The CDR3 region has the DNA TGTGCCAGCAGCCCCCAAGCCCGGGTGACCGGGGAGCTGTTTTTT. Translation: CASSPQARVTGELFF. Combining the CDR3 with reference TRBV9 and TRBJ2-2 gives the whole variable domain DSGVTQTPKHLITATGQRVTLRCSPRSGDLSVYWYQQSLDQGLQFLIQYYNGEERAKGNILERFSAQQFPDLHSELNLSSLELGDSALYFCASSPQARVTGELFFGEGSRLTVL.

This clone has only a few counts. The chain combines TRBV6-4 with TRBJ1-1; 7 bases fit TRBD1. Germline V lookup: CDR1 MRHNA, CDR2 SNTAGT. This CDR3 is built from 14 residues. With V trimmed by 6 bases and J by 0 bases, 4 bases remained unmatched. In DNA form, the CDR3 reads TGTGCCAGCAGAGGGACAGACATGAACACTGAAGCTTTCTTT. It encodes CASRGTDMNTEAFF.

The chain uses TRBV4-1 and TRBJ2-3; D ambiguous. Trimming cost V 0 bases and J 8 bases, with 3 bases left between them. This CDR3 spans 11 amino acids. Germline CDR1 and CDR2: MGHRA and YSYEKL. CDR3 in amino acids: CASSQDGTQYF. The DNA of the CDR3 is TGCGCCAGCAGCCAAGACGGTACGCAGTATTTT.

The CDR3 region is CASSQGSGRPTDEKLFF. In DNA form, the CDR3 reads TGCGCCAGCAGCCAAGGGAGCGGTCGTCCGACTGATGAAAAACTGTTTTTT. The chain couples TRBV4-3 to TRBJ1-4; D is unresolved. CDR1 is LGHNA and CDR2 is YSLEER in the germline V gene. V was cut by 1 base and J by 6 bases, with 18 bases left in between. The CDR3 runs to 17 residues.

The rearrangement uses TRBV7-2 and TRBJ2-3, with TRBD2 as a possible D gene (7 bases). From germline, CDR1 is SGHTA and CDR2 FQGNSA. There are 13 residues in the CDR3. Trimming removed 5 bases from V and 3 bases from J, with 9 bases in between. The CDR3, as DNA: TGTGCCAGCAGCAAGGGGGGGACAGATACGCAGTATTTT. Encoded protein: CASSKGGTDTQYF. Complete variable domain (other parts from reference TRBV7-2 and TRBJ2-3): GAGVSQSPSNKVTEKGKDVELRCDPISGHTALYWYRQSLGQGLEFLIYFQGNSAPDKSGLPSDRFSAERTGGSVSTLTIQRTQQEDSAVYLCASSKGGTDTQYFGPGTRLTVL.

V is TRBV30 and J is TRBJ2-3, with TRBD1 matching over 10 bases. The CDR3 consists of 14 residues. In germline, CDR1 is GTSNPN, CDR2 SVGIG (reference sequence). Trimming removed 7 bases from V and 4 bases from J; junction bases left unmatched: 8. The DNA of the CDR3 is TGTGCCTCATCCCGGGACAGGGGTGCAGATACGCAGTATTTT. This translates into CASSRDRGADTQYF.

The chain uses TRBV7-6 and TRBJ2-5, with TRBD2 as a possible D gene (6 bases). V lost 5 bases, J lost 5 bases, and 15 bases lay in between. The CDR3 length is 14 residues. In germline, CDR1 is SGHVS, CDR2 FNYEAQ. CDR3 bases: TGTGCCAGCAGCGAACTGACTAGGCTGGAGACCCAGTACTTC. Its translation: CASSELTRLETQYF.

The V gene is TRBV12-3 or TRBV12-4, the J gene TRBJ1-1; D not certain. The CDR3 is made up of 13 amino acids. V dropped 3 bases and J dropped 5 bases, with 10 bases sitting between them. The CDR3 here is CASSFGPLTEAFF. The CDR3 coding sequence is TGTGCCAGCAGTTTTGGGCCTTTAACTGAAGCTTTCTTT.

This chain links TRBV2 with TRBJ2-2, with D possibly matching TRBD2 (5 bases). V gave up 1 base and J gave up 4 bases, with 10 bases separating them. The length of the CDR3 is 15 residues. Germline V gene lookup returns CDR1 SNHLY and CDR2 FYNNEI. The CDR3 is CASSEGTLFTGELFF. CDR3 nucleotide sequence: TGTGCCAGCAGTGAAGGGACTCTCTTCACCGGGGAGCTGTTTTTT.